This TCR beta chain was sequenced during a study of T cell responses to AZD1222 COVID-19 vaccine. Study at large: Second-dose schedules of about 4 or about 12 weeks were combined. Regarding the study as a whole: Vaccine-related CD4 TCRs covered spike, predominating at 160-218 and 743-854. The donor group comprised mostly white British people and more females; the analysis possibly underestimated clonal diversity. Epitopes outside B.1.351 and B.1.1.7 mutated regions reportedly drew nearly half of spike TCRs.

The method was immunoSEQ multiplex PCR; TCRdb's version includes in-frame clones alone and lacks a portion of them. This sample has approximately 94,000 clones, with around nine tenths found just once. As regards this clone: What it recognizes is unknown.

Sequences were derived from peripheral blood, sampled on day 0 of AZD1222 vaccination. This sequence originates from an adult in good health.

The CDR3 loop reads CASSQEAVNTEAFF. Here the CDR3 DNA reads TGTGCCAGCAGCCAAGAGGCAGTGAACACTGAAGCTTTCTTT. The chain is built from TRBV3-1 (or the pseudogene TRBV3-2) and TRBJ1-1; no firm D call. V was trimmed by 0 bases and J by 0 bases, leaving 5 bases between them. The CDR3 sequence is 14 residues long. Germline loops: CDR1 LGHDT, CDR2 YNNKEL (reference sequence).